A single sample is the source of the 12 T cell receptor beta chains below, sequenced in a study of CD8 T cells in Susac syndrome. cDNA came from around 0.5 to 1 ug RNA primed by random hexamers. TCRdb used MiXCR to reprocess the immunoSEQ multiplex PCR reads, holding one entry per CDR3 protein. The sample has some 110,000 distinct CDR3 sequences, more than 85% seen once; the top ten hold 0.093%. The specimen was CD4+ T cells from PBMCs. The receptor source for this set is a human donor with multiple sclerosis.

The chain combines TRBV6-5 with TRBJ1-1, with D perhaps TRBD1 (6 bases). CDR1 MNHEY and CDR2 SVGAGI come from the germline V gene. V dropped 2 bases and J dropped 4 bases, with 14 bases sitting between them. The CDR3 is 15 amino acids. The CDR3, as DNA: TGTGCCAGCAGTTACGGGGGGGCCAGGAGCACTGAAGCTTTCTTT. Its protein is CASSYGGARSTEAFF.

The V and J genes are TRBV27 and TRBJ2-7; D ambiguous. The CDR3 sequence is 14 residues long. CDR1 is MNHEY, CDR2 SMNVEV, per germline (reference sequence). V lost 5 bases and J lost 7, with 18 bases in between. CDR3 sequence (DNA): TGTGCCAGCAGTCAAGACATGGGTATGGGGGAGCAGTACTTC. Encoded protein: CASSQDMGMGEQYF.

This clonotype came up once. The chain employs TRBV7-3 and TRBJ2-1; 7 positions match TRBD1. Per the germline V gene, CDR1 is SGHTA and CDR2 is FQGTGA. This CDR3 has 13 residues. V gave up 8 bases and J gave up 2 bases; unmatched junction bases: 3. Here the CDR3 DNA reads TGTGCCAGCGGGGGACAGCCCTACAATGAGCAGTTCTTC. This encodes CASGGQPYNEQFF. The full variable domain, in which reference TRBV7-3 and TRBJ2-1 provide the parts outside the CDR3, is GAGVSQTPSNKVTEKGKYVELRCDPISGHTALYWYRQSLGQGPEFLIYFQGTGAADDSGLPNDRFFAVRPEGSVSTLKIQRTERGDSAVYLCASGGQPYNEQFFGPGTRLTVL.

The chain links TRBV30 to TRBJ1-1, with D unclear. Trimming took 4 bases from V and 1 from J, leaving 7 bases between them. This CDR3 region has 12 residues. Germline V gene lookup returns CDR1 GTSNPN and CDR2 SVGIG (reference sequence). Here the CDR3 DNA reads TGTGCCTGGAACCGGGGGAACACTGAAGCTTTCTTT. Encoded protein: CAWNRGNTEAFF.

The V call is TRBV19, the J call TRBJ2-2; maybe TRBD1 (7 bases). Germline CDR1 is LNHDA and CDR2 is SQIVND (reference sequence). This CDR3 is built from 15 residues. The V and J ends lost 5 bases and 1 base respectively, with 11 bases between them. Written as DNA, the CDR3 is TGTGCCAGTAGTCGGGGGACAGTGAACACCGGGGAGCTGTTTTTT. As protein: CASSRGTVNTGELFF.

This clonotype showed up just a few times. In DNA, the CDR3 is TGTGCCAGCAGCCCGGGGGACAGCTACGAGCAGTACTTC. Its protein product is CASSPGDSYEQYF. The chain is built from TRBV11-2 and TRBJ2-7; perhaps TRBD1 as D (7 bases). CDR1 SGHAT and CDR2 FQNNGV come from the germline V gene. CDR3 length: 13 residues. The V end lost 5 bases, the J end lost 3 bases, and 11 bases lay between the germline ends.

V and J are TRBV20-1 and TRBJ2-7; D is unresolved. CDR3 size: 12 residues. Per the germline V gene, CDR1 is DFQATT and CDR2 is SNEGSKA (reference sequence). V was shortened by 3 bases and J by 6 bases, with 12 bases between the two germline ends. The CDR3 DNA reads TGCAGTGCTAGCGAGGACGGGCGCGAGCAGTACTTC. This sequence encodes CSASEDGREQYF.

The chain joins TRBV5-5 to TRBJ1-1, with 7 nucleotides matching TRBD1. CDR1 is SGHKS and CDR2 is YYEKEE in the germline V gene (reference sequence). The CDR3 length is 15 residues. Trimming took 5 bases from V and 4 from J; bases not matched to a gene: 11. CDR3: CASSSYDREVTEAFF. Here the CDR3 DNA reads TGTGCCAGCAGTTCCTATGACAGGGAAGTCACTGAAGCTTTCTTT.

V is TRBV20-1 and J is TRBJ1-4; D is unresolved. V lost 2 bases and J 4 bases, leaving 5 bases between the germline ends. The CDR3 extends over 12 amino acids. In germline, CDR1 is DFQATT, CDR2 SNEGSKA (reference sequence). The CDR3 region is CSARQSNEKLFF. The CDR3 coding sequence is TGCAGTGCTAGACAGAGTAATGAAAAACTGTTTTTT.

The chain recombines TRBV3-1 with TRBJ1-1; D uncertain. V was trimmed by 0 bases and J by 3 bases, leaving 8 bases between them. This CDR3 is 14 amino acids long. The germline gives CDR1 LGHDT, CDR2 YNNKEL (reference sequence). The chain's CDR3 is CASSQEGYYTEAFF. The CDR3 DNA sequence: TGTGCCAGCAGCCAAGAGGGCTACTACACTGAAGCTTTCTTT.

A single count supports this clonotype. This chain links TRBV24-1 with TRBJ1-1; D call uncertain. Trimming removed 8 bases from V and 1 base from J, with 4 bases in between. This CDR3 is built from 11 residues. CDR1 is KGHDR and CDR2 is SFDVKD in the germline V gene. The CDR3 region is CATTPNTEAFF. CDR3 coding DNA: TGTGCCACCACCCCGAACACTGAAGCTTTCTTT.

The chain employs TRBV19 and TRBJ2-6; D is unresolved. The ends were cut back, 6 bases at V and 4 bases at J, with 7 bases in the middle. CDR3 length: 13 residues. Germline CDR1 is LNHDA and CDR2 is SQIVND (reference sequence). CDR3 nucleotides: TGTGCCAGTAGCCCCGGGGGGGCCAACGTCCTGACTTTC. Its protein product is CASSPGGANVLTF.